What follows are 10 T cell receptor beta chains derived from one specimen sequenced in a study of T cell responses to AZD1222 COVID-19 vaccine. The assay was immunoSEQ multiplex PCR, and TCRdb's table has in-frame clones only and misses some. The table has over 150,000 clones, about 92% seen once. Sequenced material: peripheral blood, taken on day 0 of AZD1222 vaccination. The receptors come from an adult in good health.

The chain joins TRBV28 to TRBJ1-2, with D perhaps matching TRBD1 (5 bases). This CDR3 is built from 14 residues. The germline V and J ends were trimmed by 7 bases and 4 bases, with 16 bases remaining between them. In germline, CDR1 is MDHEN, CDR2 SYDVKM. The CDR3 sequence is CASTYRDGLYGYTF. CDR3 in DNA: TGTGCCAGCACCTATCGGGACGGCCTCTATGGCTACACCTTC.

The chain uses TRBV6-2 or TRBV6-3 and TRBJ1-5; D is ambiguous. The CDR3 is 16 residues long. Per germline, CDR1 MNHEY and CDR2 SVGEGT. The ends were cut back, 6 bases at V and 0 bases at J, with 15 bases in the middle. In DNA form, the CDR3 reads TGTGCCAGCAGCCCAGGAGATGGATATAGCAATCAGCCCCAGCATTTT. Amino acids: CASSPGDGYSNQPQHF.

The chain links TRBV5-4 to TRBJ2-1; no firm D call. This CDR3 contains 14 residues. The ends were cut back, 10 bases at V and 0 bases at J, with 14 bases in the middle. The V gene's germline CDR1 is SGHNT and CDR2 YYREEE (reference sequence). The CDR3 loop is CASTEIGSYNEQFF. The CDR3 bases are TGTGCCTCCACGGAGATCGGCTCCTACAATGAGCAGTTCTTC.

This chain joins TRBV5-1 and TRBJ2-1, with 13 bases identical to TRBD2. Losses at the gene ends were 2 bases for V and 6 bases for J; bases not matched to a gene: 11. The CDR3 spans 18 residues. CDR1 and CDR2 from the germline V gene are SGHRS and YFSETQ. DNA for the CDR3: TGCGCCAGCAGCTTAGGGGAGCCGGGACTAGCGGGGCCCAATGAGCAGTTCTTC. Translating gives CASSLGEPGLAGPNEQFF.

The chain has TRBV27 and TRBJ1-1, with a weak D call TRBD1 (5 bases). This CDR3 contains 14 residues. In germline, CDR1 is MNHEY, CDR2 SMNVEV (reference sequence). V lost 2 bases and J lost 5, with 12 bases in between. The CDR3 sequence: CASSLVGGETEAFF. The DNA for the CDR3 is TGTGCCAGCAGTTTAGTGGGGGGAGAAACTGAAGCTTTCTTT.

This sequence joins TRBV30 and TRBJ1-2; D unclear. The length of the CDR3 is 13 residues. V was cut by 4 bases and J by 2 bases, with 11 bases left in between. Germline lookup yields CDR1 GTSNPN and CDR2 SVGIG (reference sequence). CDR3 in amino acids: CAWKVGENYGYTF. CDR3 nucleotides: TGTGCCTGGAAAGTGGGAGAGAACTATGGCTACACCTTC.

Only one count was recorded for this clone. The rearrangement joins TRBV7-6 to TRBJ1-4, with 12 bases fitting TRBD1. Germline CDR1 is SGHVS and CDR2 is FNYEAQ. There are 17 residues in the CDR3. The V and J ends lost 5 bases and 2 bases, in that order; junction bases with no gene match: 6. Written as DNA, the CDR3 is TGTGCCAGCAGCCCTGGGACAGGGGGCGCGACTAATGAAAAACTGTTTTTT. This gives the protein CASSPGTGGATNEKLFF.

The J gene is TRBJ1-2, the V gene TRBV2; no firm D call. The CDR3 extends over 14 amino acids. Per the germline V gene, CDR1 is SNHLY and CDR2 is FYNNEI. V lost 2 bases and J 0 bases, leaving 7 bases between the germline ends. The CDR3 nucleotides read TGTGCCAGCAGTGAATTCCCAGCTAACTATGGCTACACCTTC. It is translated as CASSEFPANYGYTF. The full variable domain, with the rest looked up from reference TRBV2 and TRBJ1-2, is EPEVTQTPSHQVTQMGQEVILRCVPISNHLYFYWYRQILGQKVEFLVSFYNNEISEKSEIFDDQFSVERPDGSNFTLKIRSTKLEDSAMYFCASSEFPANYGYTFGSGTRLTVV.

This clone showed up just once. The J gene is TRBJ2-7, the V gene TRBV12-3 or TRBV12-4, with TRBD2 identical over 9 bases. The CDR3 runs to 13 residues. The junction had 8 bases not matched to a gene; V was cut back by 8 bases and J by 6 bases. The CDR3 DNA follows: TGTGCCAGCGGGGGTCTAGCGGGAAGCGAGCAGTACTTC. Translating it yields CASGGLAGSEQYF.

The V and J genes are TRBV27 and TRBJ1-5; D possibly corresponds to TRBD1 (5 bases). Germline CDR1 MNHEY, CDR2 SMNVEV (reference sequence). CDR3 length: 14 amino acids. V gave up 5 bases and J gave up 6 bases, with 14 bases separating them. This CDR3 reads CASSGGSLRQPQHF. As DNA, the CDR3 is TGTGCCAGCAGTGGGGGTTCGCTTCGTCAGCCCCAGCATTTT.